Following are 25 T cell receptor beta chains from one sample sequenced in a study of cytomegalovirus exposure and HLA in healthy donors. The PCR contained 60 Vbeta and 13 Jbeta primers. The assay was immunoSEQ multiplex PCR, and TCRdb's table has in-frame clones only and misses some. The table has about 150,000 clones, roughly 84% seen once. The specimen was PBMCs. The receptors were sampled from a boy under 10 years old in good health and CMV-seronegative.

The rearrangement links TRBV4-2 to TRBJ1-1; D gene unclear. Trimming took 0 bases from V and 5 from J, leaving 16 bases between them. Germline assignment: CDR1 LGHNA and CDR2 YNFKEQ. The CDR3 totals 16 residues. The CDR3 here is CASSQDGRGGRTEAFF. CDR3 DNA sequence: TGTGCCAGCAGCCAAGATGGACGTGGCGGGAGAACTGAAGCTTTCTTT.

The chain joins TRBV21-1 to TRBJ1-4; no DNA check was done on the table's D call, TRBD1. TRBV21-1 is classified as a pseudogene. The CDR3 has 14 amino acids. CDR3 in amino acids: CASGGTVAGEKLFF. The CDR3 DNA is TGTGCCAGCGGGGGGACAGTTGCGGGGGAAAAACTGTTTTTT.

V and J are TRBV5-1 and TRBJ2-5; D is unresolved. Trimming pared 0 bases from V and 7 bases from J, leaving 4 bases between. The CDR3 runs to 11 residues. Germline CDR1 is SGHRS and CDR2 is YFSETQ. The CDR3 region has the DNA TGCGCCAGCAGCTTGGACAGGACCCAGTACTTC. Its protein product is CASSLDRTQYF.

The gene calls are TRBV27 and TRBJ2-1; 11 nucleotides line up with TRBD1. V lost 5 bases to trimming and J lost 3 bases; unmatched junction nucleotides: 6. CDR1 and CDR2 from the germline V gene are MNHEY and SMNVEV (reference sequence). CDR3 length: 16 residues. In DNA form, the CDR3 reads TGTGCCAGCAGTACGGACAGGGGGCGCGTCTACAATGAGCAGTTCTTC. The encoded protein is CASSTDRGRVYNEQFF.

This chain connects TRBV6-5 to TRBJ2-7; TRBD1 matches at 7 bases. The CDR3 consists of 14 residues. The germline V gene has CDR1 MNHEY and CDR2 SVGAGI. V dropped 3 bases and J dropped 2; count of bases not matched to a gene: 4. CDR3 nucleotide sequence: TGTGCCAGCAGTTATGGACAGGAACCCTACGAGCAGTACTTC. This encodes CASSYGQEPYEQYF.

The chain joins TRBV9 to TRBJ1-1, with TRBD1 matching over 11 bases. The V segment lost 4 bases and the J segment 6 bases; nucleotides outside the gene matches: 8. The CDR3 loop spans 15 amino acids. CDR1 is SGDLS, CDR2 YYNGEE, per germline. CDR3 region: CASSPRTGGDPEAFF. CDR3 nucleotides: TGTGCCAGCAGCCCACGGACAGGGGGCGATCCTGAAGCTTTCTTT.

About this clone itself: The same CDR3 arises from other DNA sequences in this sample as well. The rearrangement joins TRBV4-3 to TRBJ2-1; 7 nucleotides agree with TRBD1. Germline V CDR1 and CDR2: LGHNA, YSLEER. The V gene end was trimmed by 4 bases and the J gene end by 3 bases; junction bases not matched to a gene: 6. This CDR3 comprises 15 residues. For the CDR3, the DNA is TGCGCCAGCAGCCCCCGGGACAGCAGCTACAATGAGCAGTTCTTC. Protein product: CASSPRDSSYNEQFF.

The CDR3 region is CASSLSGQNNEQFF. Here the CDR3 DNA reads TGTGCCAGCAGCTTAAGTGGACAGAACAATGAGCAGTTCTTC. The chain links TRBV7-9 to TRBJ2-1, with D tentatively TRBD1 (6 bases). V lost 2 bases and J lost 5, with 10 bases in between. In germline, CDR1 is SEHNR, CDR2 FQNEAQ (reference sequence). The CDR3 has 14 residues.

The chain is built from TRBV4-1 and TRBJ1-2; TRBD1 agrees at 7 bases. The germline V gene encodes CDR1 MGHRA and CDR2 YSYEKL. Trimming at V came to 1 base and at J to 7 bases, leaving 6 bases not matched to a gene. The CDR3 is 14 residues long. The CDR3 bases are TGCGCCAGCAGCCAAGGGCAGGGGGTGCGTGGCTACACCTTC. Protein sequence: CASSQGQGVRGYTF.

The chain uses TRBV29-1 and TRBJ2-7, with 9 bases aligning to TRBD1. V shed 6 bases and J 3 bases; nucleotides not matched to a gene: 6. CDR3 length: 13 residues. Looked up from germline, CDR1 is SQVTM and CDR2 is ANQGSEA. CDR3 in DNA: TGCAGCGTCCCCCGGGACAGGGACTACGAGCAGTACTTC. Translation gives CSVPRDRDYEQYF.

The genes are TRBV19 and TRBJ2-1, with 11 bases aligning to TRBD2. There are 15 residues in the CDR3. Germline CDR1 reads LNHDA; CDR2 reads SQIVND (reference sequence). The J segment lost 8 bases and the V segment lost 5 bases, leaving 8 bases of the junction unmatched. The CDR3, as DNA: TGTGCCAGTAGTCTGACTAGCGGGATAGGGTATGAGCAGTTCTTC. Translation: CASSLTSGIGYEQFF. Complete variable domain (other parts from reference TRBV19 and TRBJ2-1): DGGITQSPKYLFRKEGQNVTLSCEQNLNHDAMYWYRQDPGQGLRLIYYSQIVNDFQKGDIAEGYSVSREKKESFPLTVTSAQKNPTAFYLCASSLTSGIGYEQFFGPGTRLTVL.

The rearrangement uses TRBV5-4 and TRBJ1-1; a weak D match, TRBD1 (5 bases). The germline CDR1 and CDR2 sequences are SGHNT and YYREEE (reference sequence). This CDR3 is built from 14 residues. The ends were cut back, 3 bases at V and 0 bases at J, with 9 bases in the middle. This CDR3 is CASSWDSMNTEAFF. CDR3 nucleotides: TGTGCCAGCAGCTGGGACTCAATGAACACTGAAGCTTTCTTT.

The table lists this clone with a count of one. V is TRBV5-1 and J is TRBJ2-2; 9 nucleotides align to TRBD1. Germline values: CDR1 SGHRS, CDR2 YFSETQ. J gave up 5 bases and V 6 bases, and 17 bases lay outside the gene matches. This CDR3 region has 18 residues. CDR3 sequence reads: CASNIVPPGTGSTGELFF. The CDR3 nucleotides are TGCGCCAGCAACATCGTGCCCCCCGGGACAGGGAGTACCGGGGAGCTGTTTTTT.

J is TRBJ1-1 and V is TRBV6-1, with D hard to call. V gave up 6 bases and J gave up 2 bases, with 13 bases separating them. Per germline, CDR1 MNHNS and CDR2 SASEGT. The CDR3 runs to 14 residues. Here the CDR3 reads CASRVKRPNTEAFF. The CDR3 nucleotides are TGTGCCAGCAGAGTAAAGCGACCAAACACTGAAGCTTTCTTT.

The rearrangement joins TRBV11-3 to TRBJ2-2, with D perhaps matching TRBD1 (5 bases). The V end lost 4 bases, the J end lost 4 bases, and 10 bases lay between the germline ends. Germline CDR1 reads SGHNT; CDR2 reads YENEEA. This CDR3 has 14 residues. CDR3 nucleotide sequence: TGTGCCAGCAGCTGGACACTACTCACCGGGGAGCTGTTTTTT. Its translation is CASSWTLLTGELFF.

The CDR3 loop is CSASGSYEQFF. The CDR3 bases are TGCAGTGCTAGCGGGAGCTATGAGCAGTTCTTC. The chain combines TRBV20-1 with TRBJ2-1; tentatively, D is TRBD2 (6 bases). Per germline, CDR1 DFQATT and CDR2 SNEGSKA (reference sequence). Between the trimmed V and J ends, which lost 3 bases and 8 bases, there was a span of 8 bases. The CDR3 runs to 11 residues.

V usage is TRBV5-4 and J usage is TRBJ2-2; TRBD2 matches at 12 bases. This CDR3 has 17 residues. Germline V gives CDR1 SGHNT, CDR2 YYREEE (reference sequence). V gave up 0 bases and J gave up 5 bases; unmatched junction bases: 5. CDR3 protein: CASSLELAGGQTGELFF. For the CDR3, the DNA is TGTGCCAGCAGCTTGGAGCTAGCGGGGGGGCAAACCGGGGAGCTGTTTTTT. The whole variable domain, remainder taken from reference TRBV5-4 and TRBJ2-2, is ETGVTQSPTHLIKTRGQQVTLRCSSQSGHNTVSWYQQALGQGPQFIFQYYREEENGRGNFPPRFSGLQFPNYSSELNVNALELDDSALYLCASSLELAGGQTGELFFGEGSRLTVL.

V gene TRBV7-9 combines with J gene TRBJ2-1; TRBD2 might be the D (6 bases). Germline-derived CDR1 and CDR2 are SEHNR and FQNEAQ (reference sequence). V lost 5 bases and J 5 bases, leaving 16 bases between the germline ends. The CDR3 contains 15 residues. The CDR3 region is CASSLQRVINNEQFF. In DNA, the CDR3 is TGTGCCAGCAGCCTGCAGCGGGTTATAAACAATGAGCAGTTCTTC. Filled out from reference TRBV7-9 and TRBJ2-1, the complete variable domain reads DTGVSQNPRHKITKRGQNVTFRCDPISEHNRLYWYRQTLGQGPEFLTYFQNEAQLEKSRLLSDRFSAERPKGSFSTLEIQRTEQGDSAMYLCASSLQRVINNEQFFGPGTRLTVL.

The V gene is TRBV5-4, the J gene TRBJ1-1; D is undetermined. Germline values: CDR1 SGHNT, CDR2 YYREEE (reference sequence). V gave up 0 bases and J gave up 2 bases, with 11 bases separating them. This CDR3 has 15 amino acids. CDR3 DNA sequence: TGTGCCAGCAGCTTGGTTGGTCGAGGCAACACTGAAGCTTTCTTT. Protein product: CASSLVGRGNTEAFF. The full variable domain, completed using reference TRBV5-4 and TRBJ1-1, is ETGVTQSPTHLIKTRGQQVTLRCSSQSGHNTVSWYQQALGQGPQFIFQYYREEENGRGNFPPRFSGLQFPNYSSELNVNALELDDSALYLCASSLVGRGNTEAFFGQGTRLTVV.

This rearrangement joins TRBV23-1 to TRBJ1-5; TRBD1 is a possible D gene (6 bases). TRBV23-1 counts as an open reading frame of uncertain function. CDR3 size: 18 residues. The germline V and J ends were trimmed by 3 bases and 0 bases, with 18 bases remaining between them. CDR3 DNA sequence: TGCGCCAGCAGTCAGGGGACACTGGACTTATATAGCAATCAGCCCCAGCATTTT. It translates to CASSQGTLDLYSNQPQHF.

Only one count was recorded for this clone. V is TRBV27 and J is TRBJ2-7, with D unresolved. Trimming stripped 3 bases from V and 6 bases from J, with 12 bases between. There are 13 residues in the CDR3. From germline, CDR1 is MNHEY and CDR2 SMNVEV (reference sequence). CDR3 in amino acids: CASSFSSAGEQYF. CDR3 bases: TGTGCCAGCAGTTTTAGCAGCGCTGGCGAGCAGTACTTC.

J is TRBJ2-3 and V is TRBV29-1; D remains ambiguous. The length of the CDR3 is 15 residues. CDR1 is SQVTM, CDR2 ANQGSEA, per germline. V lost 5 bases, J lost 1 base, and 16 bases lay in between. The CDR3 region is CSVKSGGVGTDTQYF. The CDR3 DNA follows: TGCAGCGTTAAGTCGGGTGGCGTGGGCACAGATACGCAGTATTTT.

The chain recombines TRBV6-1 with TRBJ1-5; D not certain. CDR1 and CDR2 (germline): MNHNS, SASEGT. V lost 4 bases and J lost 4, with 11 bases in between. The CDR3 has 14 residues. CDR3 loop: CASSGLDRNQPQHF. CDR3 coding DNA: TGTGCCAGCAGTGGACTCGACCGAAATCAGCCCCAGCATTTT.

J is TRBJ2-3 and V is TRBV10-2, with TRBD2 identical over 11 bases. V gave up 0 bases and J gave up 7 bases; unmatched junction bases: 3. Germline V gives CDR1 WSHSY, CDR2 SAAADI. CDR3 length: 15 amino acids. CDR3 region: CASSESPSGRHTQYF. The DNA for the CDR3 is TGCGCCAGCAGTGAGTCCCCTAGCGGGAGGCATACGCAGTATTTT.

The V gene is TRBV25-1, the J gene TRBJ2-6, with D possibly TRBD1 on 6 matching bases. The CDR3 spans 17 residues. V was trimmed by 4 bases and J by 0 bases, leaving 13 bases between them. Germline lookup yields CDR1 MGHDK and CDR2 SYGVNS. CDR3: CASSGDRRDSGANVLTF. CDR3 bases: TGTGCCAGCAGTGGTGACAGGAGAGACTCTGGGGCCAACGTCCTGACTTTC.